This TCR beta chain comes out of a study of T-cell memory formation after mild COVID-19. Using its own MiXCR run on the 5' RACE reads, TCRdb lists one record per CDR3 protein. The profile covers approximately 230,000 distinct CDR3 sequences, with less than 20% appearing a single time and approximately 3.4% taken by the ten largest. Trimming took 1 base from V and 12 from J, leaving 10 bases between them. The CDR3 runs to 11 residues. This clonotype was found a few times. Its antigen is not identified. Findings and caveats of the study: Chiefly within CM and EM were the contracting CD4+ clones; CD8+ ones were within EMRA. The appearance of some responding clones in pre-infection memory suggested that cross-reactive memory joined.

The chain is built from TRBV12-3 or TRBV12-4 and TRBJ2-7; possible D gene TRBD1, 5 bases. The receptor comes from a man in his late teens or twenties who had mild COVID-19 (a few samples of this study predate the infection). Cell type and time point are not known. The sequenced sample consisted of PBMCs or a T cell subset sorted from them (not recorded which). In DNA, the CDR3 is TGTGCCAGCAGTTTAGGGACAAAGACGTACTTC. This sequence encodes CASSLGTKTYF.